The sequence of this T cell receptor beta chain was determined in a study of OX40 agonist ivuxolimab in advanced cancers. Across the whole study: The treatment was a fully human IgG2 OX40 agonist, ivuxolimab. With a range of roughly 20 to 79, age averaged approximately 60 years, and approximately 83% were male.

This CDR3 is 13 amino acids long. V shed 3 bases and J shed 8 bases, with 14 bases lying between them. CDR1 GTSNPN and CDR2 SVGIG come from the germline V gene (reference sequence). This table comes from immunoSEQ multiplex PCR, and its TCRdb copy is limited to in-frame clones, with some not included. The sample shows about 87,000 clones, 85% to 90% of them seen only once. The timepoints at which blood was sampled were baseline, cycle 4 day 1, and cycle 7 day 1. This clone was observed a handful of times. This clonotype was obtained from an adult with an advanced solid tumor such as melanoma, head and neck, liver or kidney cancer. The rearrangement uses TRBV30 and TRBJ2-1; D gene unclear. Sequenced material: CD4+ or CD8+ T cells sorted from blood, taken in a trial of the OX40 agonist ivuxolimab. The CDR3 DNA sequence: TGTGCCTGGAGAAAAGCGCAAAGGCATGAGCAGTTCTTC. This gives the protein CAWRKAQRHEQFF.